Below, one T cell receptor beta chain is given with its context. The data were taken from a study of shared clonotypes between healthy human individuals. Terminally differentiated effector memory CD45RA+ cells were left out of the naive CD8 fraction, which was CD45RO-negative and positively selected for CCR7. The donors, all of them Caucasian adults, lived in Nashville, Tennessee. V gave up 10 bases and J gave up 2 bases, with 25 bases separating them. The CDR3 has 17 amino acids. The germline gives CDR1 MNHEY, CDR2 SMNVEV (reference sequence). Some clones are missing from TCRdb's copy, which holds only in-frame ones; the method was immunoSEQ multiplex PCR. Here the sample spans around 2,000,000 clones, 85% to 95% being singletons.

Sequences were obtained from naive CD8+ T cells from PBMCs. The TCR comes from a man aged 18 to 29 in good health. Some clones in this sample may be carry-over from other donors' samples. The chain carries TRBV27 and TRBJ2-3; no clear D. This CDR3 is CATSPSFGFEHTDTQYF. CDR3 sequence (DNA): TGTGCCACCTCTCCTTCTTTCGGGTTCGAGCACACAGATACGCAGTATTTT.